The clone carrying this TCR beta chain was observed at least ten times. What it binds is unknown. This entry comes from a study of T cell repertoires in cytomegalovirus infection. Study-wide context: It can be stated that public TCR beta signatures indicated CMV infection as well as a matching HLA type.

Each CDR3 protein is one row after TCRdb ran MiXCR on the reads. Seen here are roughly 200,000 distinct CDR3 sequences, roughly 9.8% observed once, and the top ten hold approximately 4.2%. Study-wide results and caveats: There were HLA-C-restricted CMV-specific TCR beta clonotypes dominating the ex vivo response. Cumulative frequency of public TCR beta families picked out carriers of CMV plus the relevant HLA.

The receptor was isolated from a human donor in good health (CMV status not recorded). Some clones in this sample may be carry-over from other donors' samples. Material: PBMCs.

DNA of the CDR3: TGTGCCAGCAAAGGGGGGAATTCTGGAAACACCATATATTTT. It is translated as CASKGGNSGNTIYF. The chain combines TRBV2 with TRBJ1-3; weak D call: TRBD1 (6 bases). There are 14 residues in the CDR3. Deletions cut 7 bases from V and 1 base from J, with 11 bases between. Germline V CDR1 and CDR2: SNHLY, FYNNEI.